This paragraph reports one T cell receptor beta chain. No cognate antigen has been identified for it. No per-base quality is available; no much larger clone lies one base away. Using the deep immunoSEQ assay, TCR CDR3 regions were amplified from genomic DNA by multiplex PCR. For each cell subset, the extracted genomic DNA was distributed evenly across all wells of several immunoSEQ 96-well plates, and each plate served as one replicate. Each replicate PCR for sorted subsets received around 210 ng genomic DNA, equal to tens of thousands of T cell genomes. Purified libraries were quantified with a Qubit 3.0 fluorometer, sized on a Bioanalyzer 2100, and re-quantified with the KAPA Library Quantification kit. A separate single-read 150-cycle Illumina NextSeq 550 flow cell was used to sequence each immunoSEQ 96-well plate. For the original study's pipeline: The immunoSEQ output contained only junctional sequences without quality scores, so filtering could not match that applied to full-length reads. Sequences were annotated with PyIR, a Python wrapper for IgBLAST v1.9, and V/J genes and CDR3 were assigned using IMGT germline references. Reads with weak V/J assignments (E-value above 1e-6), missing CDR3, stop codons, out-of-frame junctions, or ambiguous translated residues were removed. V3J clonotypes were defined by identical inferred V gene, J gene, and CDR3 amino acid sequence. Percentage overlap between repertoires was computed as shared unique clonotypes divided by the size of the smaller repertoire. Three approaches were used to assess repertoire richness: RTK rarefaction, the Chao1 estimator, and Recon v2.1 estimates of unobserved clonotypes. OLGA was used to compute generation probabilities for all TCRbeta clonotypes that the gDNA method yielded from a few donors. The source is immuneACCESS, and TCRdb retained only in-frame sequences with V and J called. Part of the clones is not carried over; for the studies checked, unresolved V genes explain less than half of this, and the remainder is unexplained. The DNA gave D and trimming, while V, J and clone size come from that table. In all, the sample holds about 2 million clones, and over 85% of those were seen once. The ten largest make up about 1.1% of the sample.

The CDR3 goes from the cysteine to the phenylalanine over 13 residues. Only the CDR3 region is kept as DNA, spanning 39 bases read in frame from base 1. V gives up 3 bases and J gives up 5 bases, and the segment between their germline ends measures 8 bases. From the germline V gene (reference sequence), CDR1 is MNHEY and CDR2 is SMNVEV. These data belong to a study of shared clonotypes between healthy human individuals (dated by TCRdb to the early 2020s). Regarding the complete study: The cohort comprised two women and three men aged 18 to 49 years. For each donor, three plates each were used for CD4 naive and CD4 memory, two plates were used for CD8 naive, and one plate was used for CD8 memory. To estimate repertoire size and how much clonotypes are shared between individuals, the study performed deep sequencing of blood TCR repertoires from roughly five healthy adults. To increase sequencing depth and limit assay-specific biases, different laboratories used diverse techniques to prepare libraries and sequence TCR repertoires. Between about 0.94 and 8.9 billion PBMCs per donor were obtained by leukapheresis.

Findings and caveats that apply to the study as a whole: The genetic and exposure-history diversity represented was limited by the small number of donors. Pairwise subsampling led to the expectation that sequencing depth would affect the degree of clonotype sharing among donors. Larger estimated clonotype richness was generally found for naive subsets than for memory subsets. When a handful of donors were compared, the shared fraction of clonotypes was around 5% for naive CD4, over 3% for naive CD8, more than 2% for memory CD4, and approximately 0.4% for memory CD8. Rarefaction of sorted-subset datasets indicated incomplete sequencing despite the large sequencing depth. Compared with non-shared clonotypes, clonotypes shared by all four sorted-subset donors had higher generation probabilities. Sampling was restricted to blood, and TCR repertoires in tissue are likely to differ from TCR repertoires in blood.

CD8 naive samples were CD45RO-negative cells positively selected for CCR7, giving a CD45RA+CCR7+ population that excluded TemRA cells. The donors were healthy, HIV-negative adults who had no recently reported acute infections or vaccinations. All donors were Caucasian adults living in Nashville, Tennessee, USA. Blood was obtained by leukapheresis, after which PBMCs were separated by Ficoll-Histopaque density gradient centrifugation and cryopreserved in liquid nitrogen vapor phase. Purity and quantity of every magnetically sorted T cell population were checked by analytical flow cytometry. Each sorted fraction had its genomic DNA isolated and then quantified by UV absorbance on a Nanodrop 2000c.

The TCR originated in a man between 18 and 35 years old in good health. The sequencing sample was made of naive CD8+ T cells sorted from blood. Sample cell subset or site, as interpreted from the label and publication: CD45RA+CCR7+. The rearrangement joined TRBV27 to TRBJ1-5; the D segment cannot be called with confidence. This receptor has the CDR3 CASSLIGDQPQHF. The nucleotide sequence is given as TGTGCCAGCAGTTTGATCGGAGATCAGCCCCAGCATTTT.